This TCR beta chain was sequenced for a study of CD8+ T cells in alopecia areata. The study, taken as a whole, reports: Among the cells sequenced in scalp samples are also the resident alphabeta T cells of normal skin.

Collection of lesional scalp punch biopsies and peripheral blood was performed in alopecia areata patients. Turning to this clone: Antigen specificity is unknown.

The CDR3 is 16 amino acids. Deletions cut 3 bases from V and 2 bases from J, with 16 bases between. CDR1 is SGHTA, CDR2 FQGNSA, per germline. RNA was isolated and reverse transcribed to cDNA, the sequencing template. Sequencing used immunoSEQ multiplex PCR; TCRdb keeps in-frame clones, though not all of them. The repertoire holds some 170,000 clones, with roughly 60% as singletons. Sequences were derived from CD4+ T cells sorted from blood, sampled at week 0. The TCR originated in a human donor with alopecia areata. The chain links TRBV7-2 to TRBJ2-5; tentatively, D is TRBD2 (6 bases). In nucleotides, the CDR3 is TGTGCCAGCAGCTTTCCGCCCTGGGGGACTCAAGAGACCCAGTACTTC. It translates to CASSFPPWGTQETQYF.